This TCR beta chain was recovered during a study of CD8+ T cells in alopecia areata. Overall study findings and caveats: Scalp clonality and expanded CD8+ clones among the top 100 fell significantly with tofacitinib. With tofacitinib ongoing, many expanded lesional clones persisted in both scalp and blood. Sequencing of scalp samples also captures resident alphabeta T cells of normal skin.

Extracted RNA was reverse transcribed, and the resulting cDNA served as sequencing template. Here immunoSEQ multiplex PCR was the method, and the copy in TCRdb shows in-frame clones only, minus some. Of under 350,000 clones listed, more than 45% are singletons. The V end was cut by 1 base, the J end by 2 bases, with 12 bases between. The CDR3 extends over 15 amino acids. In germline, CDR1 is SGHTA, CDR2 FQGNSA. The treatment here: oral pan-JAK inhibitor, 5-10 mg twice daily. Remarks on this clone: Antigen unknown.

This receptor was taken from a human donor with alopecia areata. The rearrangement links TRBV7-2 to TRBJ2-7, with D perhaps TRBD1 (7 bases). Specimen: CD4+ T cells sorted from blood, collected at week 24, from a patient treated with tofacitinib. The CDR3: CASSLVQGGPYEQYF. CDR3 nucleotides: TGTGCCAGCAGCTTAGTGCAGGGGGGCCCCTACGAGCAGTACTTC.